This T cell receptor (beta chain) was identified during a study of a mutant IDH1 vaccine in newly diagnosed glioma. In the study overall: Patients received vaccination from 4-6 weeks after radiotherapy alone, or with temozolomide cycles. Treated patients, averaging roughly 40 years, were about 60% male and approximately 38% female. Antecedent treatment encompassed radiotherapy, temozolomide, or their combination; the majority received both. Findings and limits, study-wide: Pseudoprogression looked unconnected to shifts in top peripheral T cell clonotypes.

About this clone: The antigen is not known.

The time point here: week 11, during vaccination. In the vaccine, a single dose held 300 ug of the mutant IDH1 20-mer peptide, along with topical imiquimod. The repertoire was sequenced with immunoSEQ multiplex PCR; TCRdb's copy has only in-frame clones and lacks some. The data hold roughly 60,000 clones, with 84% observed a single time. The CDR3 totals 14 residues. The germline gives CDR1 SGHAT, CDR2 FQNNGV. V gave up 3 bases and J gave up 7 bases; unmatched junction bases: 2. The V and J genes are TRBV11-2 and TRBJ1-6, with 8 bases lining up with TRBD1. The receptor was isolated from a man aged 25 to 45 with glioma. The material sequenced was PBMCs, taken from a glioma patient whose treatment included an IDH1 peptide vaccine. CDR3 residues: CASSFRGRNSPLHF. The CDR3 DNA follows: TGTGCCAGCAGCTTCAGGGGGCGAAATTCACCCCTCCACTTT.